The 15 T cell receptor beta chains reported below all come from one sample, sequenced in a study of blood T cell repertoires in COVID-19. Clones were sequenced by immunoSEQ multiplex PCR, and TCRdb holds only the in-frame ones, with some missing. The table lists approximately 110,000 clones, about 85% of them singletons. What was sequenced was peripheral blood. The source is a man in his forties with acute or convalescent COVID-19.

The V call is TRBV30, the J call TRBJ2-2; possibly TRBD1 for D (6 bases). Looked up from germline, CDR1 is GTSNPN and CDR2 is SVGIG (reference sequence). V lost 2 bases and J 7 bases, leaving 14 bases between the germline ends. This CDR3 spans 14 amino acids. The CDR3 here is CAWSKGTSRGELFF. In nucleotides, the CDR3 is TGTGCCTGGAGTAAAGGGACATCTCGCGGGGAGCTGTTTTTT.

This chain links TRBV4-3 with TRBJ2-6; a weak D match, TRBD1 (6 bases). The length of the CDR3 is 20 residues. Trimming shortened V by 0 bases and J by 1 base, and 19 bases separated the two germline ends. Germline lookup yields CDR1 LGHNA and CDR2 YSLEER. The CDR3 loop reads CASSQDRVGGRGSGANVLTF. In DNA form, the CDR3 reads TGCGCCAGCAGCCAAGATCGGGTTGGGGGCAGGGGTTCTGGGGCCAACGTCCTGACTTTC.

The rearrangement uses TRBV2 and TRBJ1-1, with TRBD1 matching over 7 bases. This CDR3 spans 16 amino acids. Germline CDR1 and CDR2: SNHLY and FYNNEI. J gave up 6 bases and V 7 bases, and 17 bases lay outside the gene matches. The CDR3 region is CASTPLGRSRGSEAFF. The CDR3 nucleotides are TGTGCCAGCACCCCCCTTGGGCGGAGCAGGGGGTCTGAAGCTTTCTTT.

The chain uses TRBV5-1 and TRBJ1-4; 8 bases align to TRBD1. The J segment lost 0 bases and the V segment lost 0 bases, leaving 10 bases of the junction unmatched. The CDR3 runs to 19 residues. From germline, CDR1 is SGHRS and CDR2 YFSETQ. CDR3 protein: CASSLVAQGAGATNEKLFF. As DNA, the CDR3 is TGCGCCAGCAGCTTGGTGGCGCAGGGGGCAGGGGCAACTAATGAAAAACTGTTTTTT.

J is TRBJ2-6 and V is TRBV30; 7 positions agree with TRBD1. The CDR3 covers 19 residues. The germline CDR1 and CDR2 sequences are GTSNPN and SVGIG (reference sequence). The V gene end was trimmed by 5 bases and the J gene end by 0 bases; junction bases not matched to a gene: 16. The CDR3, as DNA: TGTGCCTGGGACTCTACAGCAGGGGGACGAAGCTCTGGGGCCAACGTCCTGACTTTC. Translated: CAWDSTAGGRSSGANVLTF.

The V call is TRBV5-1, the J call TRBJ2-1; maybe TRBD2 (6 bases). This CDR3 comprises 11 residues. Germline V lookup: CDR1 SGHRS, CDR2 YFSETQ. V lost 4 bases and J 9 bases, leaving 8 bases between the germline ends. CDR3 coding DNA: TGCGCCAGCAGCAAGGGAGGTGAGCAGTTCTTC. Its translation: CASSKGGEQFF.

The chain carries TRBV3-1 (or the pseudogene TRBV3-2) and TRBJ1-5, with a weak D call TRBD1 (6 bases). The CDR3 contains 12 residues. CDR1 and CDR2 (germline): LGHDT, YNNKEL (reference sequence). Trimming took off 5 bases at V and 6 bases at J, with 8 bases between the two ends. CDR3 DNA sequence: TGTGCCAGCAGCGAACAGGGTCAGCCCCAGCATTTT. It specifies CASSEQGQPQHF.

The V and J genes are TRBV30 and TRBJ2-1; 9 nucleotides match TRBD1. The V gene's germline CDR1 is GTSNPN and CDR2 SVGIG (reference sequence). This CDR3 contains 16 residues. V lost 2 bases, J lost 1 base, and 6 bases stayed unmatched. The CDR3 DNA reads TGTGCCTGGAGTATTCGGACAGGGGTGTCCTACAATGAGCAGTTCTTC. It codes for CAWSIRTGVSYNEQFF.

The chain links TRBV7-8 to TRBJ2-7, with 9 positions matching TRBD1. The germline V gene encodes CDR1 SGHVS and CDR2 FQNEAQ. The CDR3 extends over 15 amino acids. V gave up 4 bases and J gave up 2 bases; unmatched junction bases: 6. The CDR3 region is CASSYQGQGTYEQYF. CDR3 bases: TGTGCCAGCAGCTACCAGGGACAGGGAACCTACGAGCAGTACTTC.

This clone was seen a handful of times. The rearrangement uses TRBV9 and TRBJ1-1, with D unresolved. This CDR3 has 13 residues. V was pared by 3 bases and J by 9 bases, with 15 bases between. Germline loops: CDR1 SGDLS, CDR2 YYNGEE. CDR3 region: CASSAGPDQQAFF. CDR3 bases: TGTGCCAGCAGCGCTGGGCCCGATCAACAAGCTTTCTTT.

This sequence joins TRBV27 and TRBJ1-1; 8 bases map to TRBD1. V shed 3 bases and J 4 bases; nucleotides not matched to a gene: 4. The length of the CDR3 is 14 residues. CDR1 is MNHEY, CDR2 SMNVEV, per germline (reference sequence). As DNA, the CDR3 is TGTGCCAGCAGTTTCCAGGGGGCGCCCACTGAAGCTTTCTTT. Translating it yields CASSFQGAPTEAFF.

The V gene is TRBV5-5, the J gene TRBJ1-6; 7 bases agree with TRBD1. Per germline, CDR1 SGHKS and CDR2 YYEKEE (reference sequence). The length of the CDR3 is 16 residues. J lost 10 bases, V lost 4 bases, and 14 bases had no gene match. The CDR3 DNA reads TGTGCCAGCAGCCGGGCAGGACAGGTTCGGTACTCACCCCTCCACTTT. Its protein is CASSRAGQVRYSPLHF.

The genes are TRBV6-5 and TRBJ2-1; TRBD1 aligns across 7 bases. The CDR3 sequence is 13 residues long. Germline-derived CDR1 and CDR2 are MNHEY and SVGAGI. Losses at the gene ends were 0 bases for V and 10 bases for J; bases not matched to a gene: 3. The CDR3 spells CASSYSGGREQFF. The CDR3 bases are TGTGCCAGCAGTTACTCAGGGGGCCGGGAGCAGTTCTTC.

This chain uses TRBV11-2 with TRBJ2-7; 10 bases are a match to TRBD2. Germline lookup yields CDR1 SGHAT and CDR2 FQNNGV. The CDR3 is made up of 15 amino acids. The V and J ends lost 5 bases and 0 bases, in that order; junction bases with no gene match: 4. The DNA for the CDR3 is TGTGCCAGCAGCCGTAGCGGGGGGAACTCCTACGAGCAGTACTTC. Its translation is CASSRSGGNSYEQYF.

This clone was observed once. The chain couples TRBV19 to TRBJ1-5; 7 bases are shared with TRBD1. With V trimmed by 5 bases and J by 7 bases, 8 bases remained unmatched. The CDR3 covers 14 residues. CDR1 is LNHDA, CDR2 SQIVND, per germline (reference sequence). The chain's CDR3 is CASSLAGGAQPQHF. CDR3 in DNA: TGTGCCAGTAGTTTAGCAGGGGGTGCCCAGCCCCAGCATTTT.